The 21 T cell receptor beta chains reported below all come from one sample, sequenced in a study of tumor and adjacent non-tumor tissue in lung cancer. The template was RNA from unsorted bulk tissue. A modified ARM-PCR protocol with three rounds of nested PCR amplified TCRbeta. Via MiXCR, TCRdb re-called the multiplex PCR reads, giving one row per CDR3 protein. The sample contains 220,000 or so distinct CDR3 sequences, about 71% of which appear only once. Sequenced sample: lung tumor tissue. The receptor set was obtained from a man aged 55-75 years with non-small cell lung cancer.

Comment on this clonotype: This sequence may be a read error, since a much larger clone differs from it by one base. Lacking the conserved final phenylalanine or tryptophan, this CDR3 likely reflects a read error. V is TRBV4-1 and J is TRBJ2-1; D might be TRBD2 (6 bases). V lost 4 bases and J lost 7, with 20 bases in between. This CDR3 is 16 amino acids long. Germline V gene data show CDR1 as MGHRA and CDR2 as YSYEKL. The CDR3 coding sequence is TGCGCCAGCAGCCCAGGCGGGGCTAGCGCCTCAAATGAGCAGTTCATC. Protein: CASSPGGASASNEQFI.

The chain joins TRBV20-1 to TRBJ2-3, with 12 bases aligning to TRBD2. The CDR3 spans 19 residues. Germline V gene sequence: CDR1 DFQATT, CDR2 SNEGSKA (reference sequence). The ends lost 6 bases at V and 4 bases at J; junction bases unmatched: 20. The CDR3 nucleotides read TGCAGTGCCATGCTCGAGACTAGCGGGAGTTTCCTCCCCCCAGATACGCAGTATTTT. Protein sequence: CSAMLETSGSFLPPDTQYF.

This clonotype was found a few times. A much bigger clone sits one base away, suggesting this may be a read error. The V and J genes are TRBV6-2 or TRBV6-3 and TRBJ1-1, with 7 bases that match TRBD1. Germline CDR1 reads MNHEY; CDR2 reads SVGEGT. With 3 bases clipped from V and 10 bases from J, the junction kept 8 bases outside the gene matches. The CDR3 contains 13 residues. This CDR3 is CASSYRGRAGAFF. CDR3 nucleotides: TGTGCCAGCAGTTATAGGGGGCGTGCTGGAGCTTTCTTT.

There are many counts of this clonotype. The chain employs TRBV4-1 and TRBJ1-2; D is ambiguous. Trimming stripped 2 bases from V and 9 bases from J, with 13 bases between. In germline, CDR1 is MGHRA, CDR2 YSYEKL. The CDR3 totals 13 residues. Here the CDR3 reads CASSQIDGMSYTF. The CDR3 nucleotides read TGCGCCAGCAGCCAAATCGACGGCATGAGCTACACCTTC.

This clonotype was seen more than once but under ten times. CDR3: CASSLGDSQETQYF. The CDR3 DNA is TGCGCCAGCAGCTTGGGTGATTCCCAAGAGACCCAGTACTTC. This rearrangement joins TRBV5-1 to TRBJ2-5; D is undetermined. Germline V lookup: CDR1 SGHRS, CDR2 YFSETQ. With 0 bases removed from V and 1 base from J, the gap between germline ends came to 7 bases. The CDR3 totals 14 residues.

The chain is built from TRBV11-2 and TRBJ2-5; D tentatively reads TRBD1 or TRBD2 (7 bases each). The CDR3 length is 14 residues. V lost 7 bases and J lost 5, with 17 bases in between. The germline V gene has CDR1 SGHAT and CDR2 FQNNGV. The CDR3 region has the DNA TGTGCCAGCAACACTAGGGGGCGGGGGGAGACCCAGTACTTC. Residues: CASNTRGRGETQYF.

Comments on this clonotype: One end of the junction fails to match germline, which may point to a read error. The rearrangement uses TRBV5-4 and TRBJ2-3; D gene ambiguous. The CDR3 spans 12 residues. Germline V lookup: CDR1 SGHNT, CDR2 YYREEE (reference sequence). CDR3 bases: TGTGCCAGCGGCTTGTCCCTAGATACGCAGTATTTT. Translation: CASGLSLDTQYF.

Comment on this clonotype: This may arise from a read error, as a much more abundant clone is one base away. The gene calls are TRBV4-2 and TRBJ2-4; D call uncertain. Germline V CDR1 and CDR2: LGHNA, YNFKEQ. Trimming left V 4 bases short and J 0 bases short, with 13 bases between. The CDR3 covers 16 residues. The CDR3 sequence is CASSLDIREAKNIQYF. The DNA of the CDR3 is TGTGCCAGCAGCCTAGATATAAGAGAAGCCAAAAACATTCAGTACTTC.

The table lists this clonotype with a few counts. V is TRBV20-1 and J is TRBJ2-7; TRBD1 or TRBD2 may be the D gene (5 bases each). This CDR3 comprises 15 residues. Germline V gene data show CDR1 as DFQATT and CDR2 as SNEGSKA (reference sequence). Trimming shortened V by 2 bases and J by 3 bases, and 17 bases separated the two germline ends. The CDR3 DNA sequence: TGCAGTGCTAGATTCCCCCAGGGACGAGGCTACGAGCAGTACTTC. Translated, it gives CSARFPQGRGYEQYF.

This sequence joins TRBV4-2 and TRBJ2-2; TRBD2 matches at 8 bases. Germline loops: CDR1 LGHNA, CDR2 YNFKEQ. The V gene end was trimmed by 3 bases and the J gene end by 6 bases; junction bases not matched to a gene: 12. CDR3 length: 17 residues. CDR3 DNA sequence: TGTGCCAGCAGCCACCTGGAGGCGGGGGGTAACGCCGGGGAGCTGTTTTTT. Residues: CASSHLEAGGNAGELFF.

CDR3: CSAREGVPDTQYF. CDR3 bases: TGCAGTGCTAGAGAGGGGGTCCCAGATACGCAGTATTTT. The rearrangement uses TRBV20-1 and TRBJ2-3; D is tentatively TRBD1 or TRBD2 (5 bases each). V was pared by 0 bases and J by 4 bases, with 8 bases between. Germline V gene data show CDR1 as DFQATT and CDR2 as SNEGSKA (reference sequence). The CDR3 loop spans 13 amino acids.

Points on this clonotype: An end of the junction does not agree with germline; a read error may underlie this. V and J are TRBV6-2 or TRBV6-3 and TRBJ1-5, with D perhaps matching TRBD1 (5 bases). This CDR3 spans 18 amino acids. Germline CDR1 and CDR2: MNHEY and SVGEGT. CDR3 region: CASSYSGPDNLGNHPQHF. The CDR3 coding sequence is TGTGCCAGCAGTTACTCAGGGCCGGACAATCTAGGCAATCATCCCCAGCATTTT.

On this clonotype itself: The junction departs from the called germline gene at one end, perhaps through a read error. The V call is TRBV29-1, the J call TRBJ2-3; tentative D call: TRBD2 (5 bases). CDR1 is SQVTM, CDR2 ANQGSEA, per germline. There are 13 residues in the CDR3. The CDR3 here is CSGAGPHIDTQYF. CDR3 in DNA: TGCAGCGGCGCGGGCCCCCACATAGATACTCAGTATTTT.

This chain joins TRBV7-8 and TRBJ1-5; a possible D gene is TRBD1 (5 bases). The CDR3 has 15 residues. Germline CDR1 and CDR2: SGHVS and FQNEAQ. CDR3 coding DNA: TGTGGCGGCAGCCAGACAGACTCTAGCAATCAGCCCCAGCATTTT. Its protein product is CGGSQTDSSNQPQHF. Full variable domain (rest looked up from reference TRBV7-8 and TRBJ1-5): GAGVSQSPRYKVAKRGQDVALRCDPISGHVSLFWYQQALGQGPEFLTYFQNEAQLDKSGLPSDRFFAERPEGSVSTLKIQRTQQEDSAVYLCGGSQTDSSNQPQHFGDGTRLSIL.

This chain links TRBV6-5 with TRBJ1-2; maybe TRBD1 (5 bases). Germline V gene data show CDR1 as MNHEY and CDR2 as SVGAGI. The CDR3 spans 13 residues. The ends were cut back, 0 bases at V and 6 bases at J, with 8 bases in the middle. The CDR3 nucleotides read TGTGCCAGCAGTTACTCCGAGGGGAATGGCTACACCTTC. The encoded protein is CASSYSEGNGYTF.

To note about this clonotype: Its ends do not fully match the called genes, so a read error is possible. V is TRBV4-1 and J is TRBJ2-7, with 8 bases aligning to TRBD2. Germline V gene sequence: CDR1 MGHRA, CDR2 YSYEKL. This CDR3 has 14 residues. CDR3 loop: CANSQGLAGYEHYF. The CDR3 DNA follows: TGCGCCAACAGCCAAGGGCTAGCGGGCTACGAGCACTACTTC.

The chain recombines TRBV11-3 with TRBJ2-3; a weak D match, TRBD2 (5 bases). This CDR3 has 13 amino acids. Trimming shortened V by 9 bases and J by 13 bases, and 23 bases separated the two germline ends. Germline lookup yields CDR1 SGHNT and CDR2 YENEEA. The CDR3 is CARSILLGPTEYF. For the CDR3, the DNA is TGTGCCAGAAGCATATTACTAGGCCCAACGGAGTATTTT.

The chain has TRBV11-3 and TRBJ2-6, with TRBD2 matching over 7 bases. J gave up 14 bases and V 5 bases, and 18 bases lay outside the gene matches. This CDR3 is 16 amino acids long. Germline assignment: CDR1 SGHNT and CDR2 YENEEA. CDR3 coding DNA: TGTGCCAGCAGCCCAGCGGGGACCTCTGGGGCCAATTTCCTGACTTTC. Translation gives CASSPAGTSGANFLTF.

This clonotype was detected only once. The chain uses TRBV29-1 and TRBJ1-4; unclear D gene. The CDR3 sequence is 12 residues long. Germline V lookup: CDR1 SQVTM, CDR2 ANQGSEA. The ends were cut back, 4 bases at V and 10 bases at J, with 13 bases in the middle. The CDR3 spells CSVGVDYGKLFF. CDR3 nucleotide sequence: TGCAGCGTTGGTGTGGACTATGGAAAACTGTTTTTT.

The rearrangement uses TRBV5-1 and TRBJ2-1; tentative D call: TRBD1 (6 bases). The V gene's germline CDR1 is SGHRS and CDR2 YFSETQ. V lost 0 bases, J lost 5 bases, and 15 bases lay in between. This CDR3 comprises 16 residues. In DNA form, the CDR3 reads TGCGCCAGCAGCTTGGACGCTATTGGACAGAACAATGAGCAGTTCTTC. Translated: CASSLDAIGQNNEQFF.

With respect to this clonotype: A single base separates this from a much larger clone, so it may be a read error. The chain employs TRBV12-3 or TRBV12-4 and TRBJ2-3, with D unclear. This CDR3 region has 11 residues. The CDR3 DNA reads TGTGCCAGCAGTTTAGAAGGTACGCAGTGTTTT. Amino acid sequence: CASSLEGTQCF.